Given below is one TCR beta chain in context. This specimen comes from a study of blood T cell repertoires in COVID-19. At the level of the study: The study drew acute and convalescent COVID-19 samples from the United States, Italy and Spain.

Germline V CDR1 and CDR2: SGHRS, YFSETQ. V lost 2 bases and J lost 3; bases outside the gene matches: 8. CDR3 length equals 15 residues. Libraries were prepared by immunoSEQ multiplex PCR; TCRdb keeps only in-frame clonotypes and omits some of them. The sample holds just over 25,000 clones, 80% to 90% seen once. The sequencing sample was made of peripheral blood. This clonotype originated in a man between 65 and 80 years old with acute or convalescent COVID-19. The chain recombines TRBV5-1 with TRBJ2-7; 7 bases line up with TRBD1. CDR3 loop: CASSFAKGTVYEQYF. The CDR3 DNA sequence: TGCGCCAGCAGCTTCGCCAAAGGGACAGTCTACGAGCAGTACTTC. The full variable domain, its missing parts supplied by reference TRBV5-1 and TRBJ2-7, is KAGVTQTPRYLIKTRGQQVTLSCSPISGHRSVSWYQQTPGQGLQFLFEYFSETQRNKGNFPGRFSGRQFSNSRSEMNVSTLELGDSALYLCASSFAKGTVYEQYFGPGTRLTVT.